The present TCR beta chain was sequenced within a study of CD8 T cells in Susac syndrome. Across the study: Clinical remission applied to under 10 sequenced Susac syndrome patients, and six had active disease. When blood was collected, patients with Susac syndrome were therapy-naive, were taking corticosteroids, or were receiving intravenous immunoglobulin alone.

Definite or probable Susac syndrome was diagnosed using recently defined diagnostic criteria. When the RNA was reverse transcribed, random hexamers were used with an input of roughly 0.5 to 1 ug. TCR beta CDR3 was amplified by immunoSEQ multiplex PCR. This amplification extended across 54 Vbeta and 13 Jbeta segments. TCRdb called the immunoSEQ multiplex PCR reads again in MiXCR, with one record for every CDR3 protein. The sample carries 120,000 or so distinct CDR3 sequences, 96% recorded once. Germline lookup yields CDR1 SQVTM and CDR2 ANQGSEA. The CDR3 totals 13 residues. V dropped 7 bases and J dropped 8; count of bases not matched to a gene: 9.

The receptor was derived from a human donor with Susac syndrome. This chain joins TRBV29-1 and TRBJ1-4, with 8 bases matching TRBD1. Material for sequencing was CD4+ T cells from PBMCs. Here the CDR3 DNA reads TGCAGCGGCATGGACAGGGAAAGGGAAAAACTGTTTTTT. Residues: CSGMDREREKLFF.